These 9 T cell receptor beta chains were all obtained from the same sample, sequenced in a study of identical twins. TCRdb called the 5' RACE reads again in MiXCR, with one record for every CDR3 protein. The sample consists of approximately 550,000 distinct CDR3 sequences, about a fifth of them appearing once. The sample also formed part of further work on yellow fever vaccine responses in identical twins.

Material for sequencing was CD4+ T cells sorted from blood. The receptors were gathered from a woman aged 18-29 years in good health.

This clonotype was detected a few times. The J gene is TRBJ1-2, the V gene TRBV12-3 or TRBV12-4; unclear D gene. V lost 7 bases to trimming and J lost 4 bases, with 13 bases between them. CDR3 length equals 13 residues. DNA for the CDR3: TGTGCCAGCACAAGTCGGCAAGCCTATGGCTACACCTTC. Protein product: CASTSRQAYGYTF.

This clonotype was observed a handful of times. The V gene is TRBV20-1, the J gene TRBJ2-1; 9 positions match TRBD1. Per germline, CDR1 DFQATT and CDR2 SNEGSKA (reference sequence). V shed 5 bases, J shed 4 bases, and the junction held 12 bases outside the gene matches. This CDR3 has 16 residues. CDR3 sequence: CSADPGQGESYNEQFF. The DNA for the CDR3 is TGCAGTGCTGACCCGGGACAGGGCGAGAGTTACAATGAGCAGTTCTTC.

This clonotype was seen ten or more times. This rearrangement joins TRBV12-3 or TRBV12-4 to TRBJ1-4; 9 positions match TRBD1. Germline trimming cut 2 bases from V and 8 bases from J; bases unmatched to any gene: 6. This CDR3 region has 15 residues. For the CDR3, the DNA is TGTGCCAGCAGTTTAAGGACAGGGGCTCCGGAAAAACTGTTTTTT. This encodes CASSLRTGAPEKLFF.

The chain couples TRBV7-9 to TRBJ2-2; maybe TRBD1 (5 bases). Looked up from germline, CDR1 is SEHNR and CDR2 is FQNEAQ (reference sequence). The length of the CDR3 is 13 residues. Here the CDR3 reads CAKEGVGTGELFF. Written as DNA, the CDR3 is TGTGCGAAAGAAGGGGTTGGCACCGGGGAGCTGTTTTTT.

This clonotype was observed a handful of times. The gene calls are TRBV10-3 and TRBJ2-3, with D perhaps matching TRBD1 or TRBD2 (5 bases each). The CDR3 spans 16 residues. V was cut by 5 bases and J by 2 bases, with 17 bases left in between. Germline CDR1 and CDR2: ENHRY and SYGVKD. The CDR3 loop reads CAISNPIGDHTDTQYF. The CDR3 DNA is TGTGCCATCAGTAACCCAATTGGGGACCACACAGATACGCAGTATTTT.

This clonotype was detected only a few times. This chain connects TRBV7-2 to TRBJ1-2; 11 bases align to TRBD1. With V trimmed by 5 bases and J by 1 base, 3 bases remained unmatched. The CDR3 consists of 15 residues. Germline V gene lookup returns CDR1 SGHTA and CDR2 FQGNSA. The chain's CDR3 is CASSADRGLNYGYTF. The CDR3 nucleotides read TGTGCCAGCAGCGCGGACAGGGGGCTTAACTATGGCTACACCTTC.

This chain uses TRBV6-5 with TRBJ2-7, with a possible D match to TRBD1 (6 bases). The CDR3 runs 14 residues. Germline V gene data show CDR1 as MNHEY and CDR2 as SVGAGI. V was cut by 3 bases and J by 5 bases, with 14 bases left in between. For the CDR3, the DNA is TGTGCCAGCAGTTATTCGACAGGATCGGACGAGCAGTACGTC. Its protein is CASSYSTGSDEQYV.

This clonotype occurred a few times. The chain combines TRBV11-3 with TRBJ2-1; no reliable D call. Germline loops: CDR1 SGHNT, CDR2 YENEEA. The CDR3 is made up of 15 amino acids. V lost 1 base to trimming and J lost 2 bases, with 9 bases between them. The DNA for the CDR3 is TGTGCCAGCAGCTTAGGCAGACCCACCTACAATGAGCAGTTCTTC. This translates into CASSLGRPTYNEQFF. Variable domain in full (rest from reference TRBV11-3 and TRBJ2-1): EAGVVQSPRYKIIEKKQPVAFWCNPISGHNTLYWYLQNLGQGPELLIRYENEEAVDDSQLPKDRFSAERLKGVDSTLKIQPAELGDSAVYLCASSLGRPTYNEQFFGPGTRLTVL.

The rearrangement joins TRBV27 to TRBJ2-1; a weak D match, TRBD1 (6 bases). CDR1 is MNHEY, CDR2 SMNVEV, per germline (reference sequence). Trimming removed 5 bases from V and 4 bases from J, with 9 bases in between. The CDR3 consists of 13 residues. CDR3 sequence: CASSMGQYNEQFF. CDR3 nucleotides: TGTGCCAGCAGTATGGGACAATACAATGAGCAGTTCTTC.